This T cell receptor beta chain was observed in a study of CD8+ T cells in alopecia areata. In each case, RNA was isolated and then reverse transcribed into cDNA as the sequencing template. Clones were read by immunoSEQ multiplex PCR, and TCRdb kept only the in-frame ones, dropping some. This table holds some 51,000 clones, 96% found once. Study-level results: Lesional scalp exceeded normal scalp in clonality, especially in alopecia totalis/universalis. Besides other cells, scalp samples also yield sequences of resident alphabeta T cells from normal skin.

As for this clone: The antigen remains undetermined.

CDR3 length: 15 amino acids. From germline, CDR1 is MNHNY and CDR2 SVGAGI (reference sequence). J was trimmed by 4 bases and V by 0 bases; bases with no gene match: 5. The J gene is TRBJ2-7, the V gene TRBV6-6; 8 bases map to TRBD2. This clonotype was obtained from a human donor with alopecia areata. This specimen consisted of CD8+ T cells sorted from blood, obtained at week 0. The CDR3 sequence: CASSYSTGGQYEQYF. In nucleotides, the CDR3 is TGTGCCAGCAGTTACTCCACGGGGGGGCAATACGAGCAGTACTTC.